This T cell receptor (beta chain) was recovered during a study of T cells in Graves' hyperthyroidism and ophthalmopathy. Broader study findings: Most clonotypes expanded in thyroid above 0.001 were likewise present in blood.

The germline V gene has CDR1 LNHDA and CDR2 SQIVND (reference sequence). The CDR3 sequence is 14 residues long. Trimming shortened V by 9 bases and J by 1 base, and 15 bases separated the two germline ends. This clonotype was counted at least ten times. Antigen unknown. Amplified TCR beta CDR3 regions derived from RNA transcripts. The TCR CDR3 was amplified in a first-round RT-PCR using the HTBI primer set. Using its own MiXCR run on the multiplex PCR reads, TCRdb lists one record per CDR3 protein. The sample holds about 360,000 distinct CDR3 sequences, about 13% seen once. The source is a woman younger than 30 with Graves' hyperthyroidism. The sample taken for sequencing was blood. This chain connects TRBV19 to TRBJ1-1; a possible D gene is TRBD1 (6 bases). The CDR3 nucleotides read TGTGCCAGCAGCTTCGGGGGCGGGAACACTGAAGCTTTCTTT. This codes for CASSFGGGNTEAFF.